The 21 T cell receptor beta chains given below trace back to one sample, sequenced in a study of regulatory T cells in long-lasting Graves disease. Time point given: newly diagnosed GD, antithyroid drugs for less than 3 months. Following extraction of RNA from PBMCs, that RNA was used to make the TCR library. Building the TCR beta libraries relied on iRepertoire HTBI primers, and CDR3 regions underwent Arm-PCR. TCRdb reprocessed the multiplex PCR reads with MiXCR, giving one entry per CDR3 protein. The data contain about 240,000 distinct CDR3 sequences, around 20% of them singletons. The sequenced sample was peripheral blood mononuclear cells (PBMCs), obtained at new diagnosis, from a patient treated with antithyroid drugs. All receptors come from a female donor with Graves disease.

The rearrangement joins TRBV7-3 to TRBJ2-1, with a tentative D call TRBD2 (5 bases). The CDR3 is made up of 16 amino acids. V lost 5 bases and J lost 8, with 22 bases in between. Germline V lookup: CDR1 SGHTA, CDR2 FQGTGA. DNA for the CDR3: TGTGCCAGCAGCGCCAGGCGGGTGGAAGGGCGGGATGAGCAGTTCTTC. This translates into CASSARRVEGRDEQFF. Full variable domain (outside the CDR3, taken from reference TRBV7-3 and TRBJ2-1): GAGVSQTPSNKVTEKGKYVELRCDPISGHTALYWYRQSLGQGPEFLIYFQGTGAADDSGLPNDRFFAVRPEGSVSTLKIQRTERGDSAVYLCASSARRVEGRDEQFFGPGTRLTVL.

This clonotype was recorded many times. The chain recombines TRBV30 with TRBJ2-3; possibly TRBD2 for D (5 bases). Trimming cost V 0 bases and J 12 bases, with 13 bases left between them. Germline CDR1 and CDR2: GTSNPN and SVGIG (reference sequence). The CDR3 length is 12 residues. CDR3 residues: CAWSVGGEVQYF. The CDR3 nucleotides read TGTGCCTGGAGTGTAGGAGGCGAGGTTCAGTATTTT.

This clonotype occurred many times. The V call is TRBV12-3 or TRBV12-4, the J call TRBJ2-7, with D perhaps matching TRBD1 (5 bases). V lost 3 bases to trimming and J lost 2 bases, with 20 bases between them. The CDR3 has 17 amino acids. The CDR3 sequence: CASSFQRLRQTTYEQYF. The CDR3 coding sequence is TGTGCCAGCAGTTTCCAACGGTTGAGACAGACAACCTACGAGCAGTACTTC.

This clonotype was recorded many times. The chain combines TRBV11-2 with TRBJ2-1, with TRBD2 as a possible D gene (5 bases). Judging by the DNA end, TRBJ2-5 fits better; the J call may be wrong. CDR1 SGHAT and CDR2 FQNNGV come from the germline V gene. The CDR3 loop spans 15 amino acids. The CDR3, as DNA: TGTGCCAGCAGCTTAGCGCCGAACCTTCACGGGGACCAGTACTTC. Translating gives CASSLAPNLHGDQYF.

This clonotype has at least ten counts. J is TRBJ1-2 and V is TRBV20-1; 10 bases line up with TRBD1. This CDR3 has 15 residues. J gave up 5 bases and V 0 bases, and 6 bases lay outside the gene matches. CDR1 is DFQATT, CDR2 SNEGSKA, per germline (reference sequence). For the CDR3, the DNA is TGCAGTGCTAGAGATGGACAGGGGGGGATTTATGGCTACACCTTC. Translation gives CSARDGQGGIYGYTF.

This clonotype has a count of ten or more. CDR3 sequence (DNA): TGTGCCAGCAGCTTACCCAGCGGGCGGGAGCAGTACTTC. Translation gives CASSLPSGREQYF. The J gene is TRBJ2-7, the V gene TRBV11-1; D possibly corresponds to TRBD2 (6 bases). The germline CDR1 and CDR2 sequences are SGHAT and FQDESV (reference sequence). V was trimmed by 2 bases and J by 7 bases, leaving 12 bases between them. This CDR3 is 13 amino acids long.

The V and J genes are TRBV5-1 and TRBJ2-3; D may be TRBD1 (5 bases). Germline V gene lookup returns CDR1 SGHRS and CDR2 YFSETQ. V was pared by 4 bases and J by 4 bases, with 13 bases between. CDR3 length equals 14 residues. The CDR3 sequence: CASSPQGTADTQYF. The DNA for the CDR3 is TGCGCCAGCAGCCCTCAGGGTACCGCAGATACGCAGTATTTT. The whole variable domain, filled in from reference TRBV5-1 and TRBJ2-3, reads KAGVTQTPRYLIKTRGQQVTLSCSPISGHRSVSWYQQTPGQGLQFLFEYFSETQRNKGNFPGRFSGRQFSNSRSEMNVSTLELGDSALYLCASSPQGTADTQYFGPGTRLTVL.

This clonotype was recorded at least ten times. CDR3 sequence: CSAPSGQSGGTGELFF. As DNA, the CDR3 is TGCAGTGCGCCATCCGGACAGTCCGGGGGCACCGGGGAGCTGTTTTTT. The chain carries TRBV20-1 and TRBJ2-2; D tentatively fits TRBD1 or TRBD2 (6 bases each). Trimming stripped 6 bases from V and 4 bases from J, with 21 bases between. The CDR3 runs 16 residues. Per germline, CDR1 DFQATT and CDR2 SNEGSKA (reference sequence).

The chain combines TRBV16 with TRBJ2-7; D not certain. CDR3 length: 12 amino acids. Trimming stripped 3 bases from V and 5 bases from J, with 8 bases between. Germline V gene data show CDR1 as KGHSY and CDR2 as FQNENV. The CDR3 coding sequence is TGTGCCAGCAGCCATGGCCGGGACGAGCAGTACTTC. Encoded protein: CASSHGRDEQYF.

This clonotype showed up many times. V is TRBV5-1 and J is TRBJ2-2; maybe TRBD2 (6 bases). The CDR3 sequence is 15 residues long. Trimming took off 0 bases at V and 6 bases at J, with 12 bases between the two ends. Germline CDR1 and CDR2: SGHRS and YFSETQ. The CDR3 region has the DNA TGCGCCAGCAGCTTGGGACTAGGATCCCCCGGGGAGCTGTTTTTT. It translates to CASSLGLGSPGELFF.

Worth noting for this clonotype: At one boundary the junction diverges from the germline segment, which might be a read error. The rearrangement uses TRBV11-2 and TRBJ2-7, with TRBD2 identical over 8 bases. Per the germline V gene, CDR1 is SGHAT and CDR2 is FQNNGV. This CDR3 is built from 16 residues. The CDR3 coding sequence is TGCGCCAGCAGCCAAGATGTAGCGGGAAGCTCCTACGAGCAGTACTTC. Amino acids: CASSQDVAGSSYEQYF.

This clonotype has ten or more counts. The chain recombines TRBV5-1 with TRBJ1-1; D perhaps matches TRBD1 (5 bases). Germline loops: CDR1 SGHRS, CDR2 YFSETQ. This CDR3 spans 14 amino acids. V shed 6 bases and J shed 5 bases, with 17 bases lying between them. The CDR3 bases are TGCGCCAGCAACTCAGGGACGGGTAGGACTGAAGCTTTCTTT. Translating it yields CASNSGTGRTEAFF.

To note about this clonotype: A far larger clone differs by one base, so this is likely a read error. The chain combines TRBV2 with TRBJ2-3, with a weak D call TRBD2 (5 bases). The J call may be in error: the DNA end matches TRBJ2-1 better. Per germline, CDR1 SNHLY and CDR2 FYNNEI. CDR3 size: 13 residues. The CDR3 bases are TGTGCCATACCGGTACCTTGGAGGAATGAGCAGTTCTTC. This encodes CAIPVPWRNEQFF.

This clonotype was detected ten times or more. This chain links TRBV6-5 with TRBJ2-7; 8 positions agree with TRBD2. The germline gives CDR1 MNHEY, CDR2 SVGAGI. This CDR3 is built from 14 residues. V shed 7 bases and J 6 bases; nucleotides not matched to a gene: 11. CDR3 protein: CASIYSLLAVEQYF. For the CDR3, the DNA is TGTGCCAGCATATACTCCCTACTAGCGGTCGAGCAGTACTTC.

There are many counts of this clonotype. The chain recombines TRBV7-9 with TRBJ1-2; the D gene is possibly TRBD1 (5 bases). V was shortened by 5 bases and J by 5 bases, with 24 bases between the two germline ends. Per germline, CDR1 SEHNR and CDR2 FQNEAQ (reference sequence). This CDR3 contains 17 residues. CDR3 amino acids: CASSRLAPDQGGYGYTF. CDR3 sequence (DNA): TGTGCCAGCAGCCGATTGGCCCCTGACCAGGGAGGATATGGCTACACCTTC.

There are many counts of this clonotype. V usage is TRBV3-1 and J usage is TRBJ2-7, with no clear D. The CDR3 runs 14 residues. V lost 4 bases and J lost 1, with 11 bases in between. Germline-derived CDR1 and CDR2 are LGHDT and YNNKEL (reference sequence). The chain's CDR3 is CASSPESRSYEQYF. CDR3 nucleotide sequence: TGTGCCAGCAGCCCAGAGAGCAGATCCTACGAGCAGTACTTC.

There are a few counts of this clonotype. J is TRBJ2-5 and V is TRBV10-3, with D perhaps matching TRBD1 (5 bases). The CDR3 extends over 14 amino acids. V was pared by 2 bases and J by 5 bases, with 12 bases between. CDR1 is ENHRY and CDR2 is SYGVKD in the germline V gene. The CDR3 DNA follows: TGTGCCATCAGTGAGGAACAAAGGGGCGAGACCCAGTACTTC. Its protein is CAISEEQRGETQYF.

This clonotype came up a few times. One end of the junction varies from germline; a read error may be responsible. The J gene is TRBJ1-4, the V gene TRBV5-5, with D unclear. CDR1 is SGHKS, CDR2 YYEKEE, per germline (reference sequence). This CDR3 is built from 16 residues. CDR3 sequence: CASSPAIDPAGEKLFF. The CDR3 bases are TGCGCCAGCAGCCCAGCGATCGATCCCGCGGGGGAAAAACTGTTTTTT.

The V call is TRBV2, the J call TRBJ2-3; 12 bases match TRBD2. The V segment lost 7 bases and the J segment 4 bases; nucleotides outside the gene matches: 6. This CDR3 region has 15 residues. Germline CDR1 SNHLY, CDR2 FYNNEI. CDR3 DNA: TGTGCCAGCAACCTTCTAGCGGGAGGGTCAGATACGCAGTATTTT. This translates into CASNLLAGGSDTQYF.

This clonotype has a handful of counts. The chain links TRBV9 to TRBJ2-7; 9 nucleotides agree with TRBD2. Germline lookup yields CDR1 SGDLS and CDR2 YYNGEE. V dropped 0 bases and J dropped 7; count of bases not matched to a gene: 2. The length of the CDR3 is 13 residues. Written as DNA, the CDR3 is TGTGCCAGCAGCGTAGCAGCGGGAGGAGAGCAGTACTTC. It translates to CASSVAAGGEQYF.

This clonotype was seen at least ten times. The chain couples TRBV18 to TRBJ2-7; 9 bases align to TRBD1. The CDR3 length is 16 residues. CDR1 is KGHSH and CDR2 is LQKENI in the germline V gene. V trimming: 2 bases; J trimming: 1 base; junction bases outside the gene matches: 6. CDR3 loop: CASSPSRDRVSYEQYF. The CDR3 DNA reads TGTGCCAGCTCACCAAGCCGGGACAGGGTGTCCTACGAGCAGTACTTC.